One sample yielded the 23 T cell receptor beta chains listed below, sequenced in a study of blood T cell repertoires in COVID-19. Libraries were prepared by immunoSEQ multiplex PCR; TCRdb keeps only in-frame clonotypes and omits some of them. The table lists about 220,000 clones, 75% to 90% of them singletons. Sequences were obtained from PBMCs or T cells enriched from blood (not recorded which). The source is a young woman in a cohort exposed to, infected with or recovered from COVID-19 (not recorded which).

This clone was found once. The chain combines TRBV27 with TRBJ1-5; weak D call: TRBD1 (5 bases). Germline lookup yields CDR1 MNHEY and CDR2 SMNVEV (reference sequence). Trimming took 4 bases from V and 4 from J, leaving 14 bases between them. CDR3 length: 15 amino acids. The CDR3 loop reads CASSWRWAGNQPQHF. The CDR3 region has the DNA TGTGCCAGCAGTTGGCGGTGGGCAGGGAATCAGCCCCAGCATTTT.

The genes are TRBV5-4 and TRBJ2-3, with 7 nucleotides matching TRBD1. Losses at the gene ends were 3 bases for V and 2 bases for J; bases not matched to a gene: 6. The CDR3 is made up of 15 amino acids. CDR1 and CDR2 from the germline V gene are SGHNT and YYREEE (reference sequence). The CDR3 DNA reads TGTGCCAGCAGCTGGAGACAGGGAGCCACAGATACGCAGTATTTT. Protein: CASSWRQGATDTQYF.

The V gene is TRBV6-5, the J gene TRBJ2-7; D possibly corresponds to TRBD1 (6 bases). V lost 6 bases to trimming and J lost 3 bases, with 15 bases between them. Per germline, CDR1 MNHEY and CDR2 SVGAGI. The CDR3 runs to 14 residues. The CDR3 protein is CASRKDRQLYEQYF. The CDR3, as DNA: TGTGCCAGCAGGAAGGACAGACAGCTCTACGAGCAGTACTTC.

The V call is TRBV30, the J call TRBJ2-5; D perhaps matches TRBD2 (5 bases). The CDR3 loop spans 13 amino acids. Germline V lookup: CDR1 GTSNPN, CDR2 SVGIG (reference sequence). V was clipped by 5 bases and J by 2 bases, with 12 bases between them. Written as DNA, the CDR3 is TGTGCCTGGGCCCGGACTTCTCAAGAGACCCAGTACTTC. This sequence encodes CAWARTSQETQYF.

The CDR3 is CASSLGETREQYF. The DNA of the CDR3 is TGTGCCAGCAGCCTTGGGGAGACACGGGAGCAGTACTTC. The gene calls are TRBV5-4 and TRBJ2-7; D possibly corresponds to TRBD2 (5 bases). Germline CDR1 and CDR2: SGHNT and YYREEE (reference sequence). V was shortened by 4 bases and J by 7 bases, with 15 bases between the two germline ends. This CDR3 has 13 amino acids.

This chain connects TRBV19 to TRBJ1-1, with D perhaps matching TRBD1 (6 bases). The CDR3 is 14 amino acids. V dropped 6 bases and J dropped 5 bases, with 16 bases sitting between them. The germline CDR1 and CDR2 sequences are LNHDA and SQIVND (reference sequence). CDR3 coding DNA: TGTGCCAGTAGGTCACAGGGAGCGGAGACTGAAGCTTTCTTT. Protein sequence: CASRSQGAETEAFF.

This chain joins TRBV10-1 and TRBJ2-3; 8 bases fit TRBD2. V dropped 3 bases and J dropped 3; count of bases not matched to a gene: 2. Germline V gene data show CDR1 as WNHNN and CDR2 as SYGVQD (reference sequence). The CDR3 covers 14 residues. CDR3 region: CASSDGGATDTQYF. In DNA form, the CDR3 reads TGCGCCAGCAGTGACGGGGGGGCAACAGATACGCAGTATTTT.

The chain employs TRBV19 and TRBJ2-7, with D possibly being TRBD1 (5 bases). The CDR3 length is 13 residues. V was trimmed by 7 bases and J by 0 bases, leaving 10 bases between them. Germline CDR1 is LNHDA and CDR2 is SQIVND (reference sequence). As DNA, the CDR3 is TGTGCCAGTATCAGCAGGGTCTCCTACGAGCAGTACTTC. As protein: CASISRVSYEQYF. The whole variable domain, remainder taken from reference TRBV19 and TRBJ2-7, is DGGITQSPKYLFRKEGQNVTLSCEQNLNHDAMYWYRQDPGQGLRLIYYSQIVNDFQKGDIAEGYSVSREKKESFPLTVTSAQKNPTAFYLCASISRVSYEQYFGPGTRLTVT.

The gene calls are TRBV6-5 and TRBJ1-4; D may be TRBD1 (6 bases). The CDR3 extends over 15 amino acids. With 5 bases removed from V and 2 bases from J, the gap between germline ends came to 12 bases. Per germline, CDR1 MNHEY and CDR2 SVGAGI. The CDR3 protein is CASSQTGFTNEKLFF. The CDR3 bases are TGTGCCAGCAGTCAAACAGGGTTCACTAATGAAAAACTGTTTTTT.

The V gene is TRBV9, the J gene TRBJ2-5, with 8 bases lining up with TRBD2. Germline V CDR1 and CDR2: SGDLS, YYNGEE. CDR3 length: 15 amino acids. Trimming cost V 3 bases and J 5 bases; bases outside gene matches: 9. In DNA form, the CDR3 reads TGTGCCAGCAGCGCCGCCCCCGGGAGGGTGGAGACCCAGTACTTC. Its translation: CASSAAPGRVETQYF.

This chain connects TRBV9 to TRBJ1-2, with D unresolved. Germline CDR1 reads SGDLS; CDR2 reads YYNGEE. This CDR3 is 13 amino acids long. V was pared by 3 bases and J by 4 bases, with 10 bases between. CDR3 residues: CASSGVTTYGYTF. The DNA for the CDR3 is TGTGCCAGCAGCGGAGTCACCACCTATGGCTACACCTTC.

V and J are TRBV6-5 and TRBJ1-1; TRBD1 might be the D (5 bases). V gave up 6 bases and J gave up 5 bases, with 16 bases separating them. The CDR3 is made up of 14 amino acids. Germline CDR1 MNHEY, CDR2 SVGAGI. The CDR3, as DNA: TGTGCCAGCAGCCAGACCGCGGGGGAAACTGAAGCTTTCTTT. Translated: CASSQTAGETEAFF.

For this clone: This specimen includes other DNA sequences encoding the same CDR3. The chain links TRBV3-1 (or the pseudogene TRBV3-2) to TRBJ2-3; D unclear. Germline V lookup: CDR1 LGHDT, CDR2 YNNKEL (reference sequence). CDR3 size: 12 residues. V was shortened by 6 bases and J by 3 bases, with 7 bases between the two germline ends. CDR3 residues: CASSPSTDTQYF. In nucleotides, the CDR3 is TGTGCCAGCAGTCCCAGTACAGATACGCAGTATTTT.

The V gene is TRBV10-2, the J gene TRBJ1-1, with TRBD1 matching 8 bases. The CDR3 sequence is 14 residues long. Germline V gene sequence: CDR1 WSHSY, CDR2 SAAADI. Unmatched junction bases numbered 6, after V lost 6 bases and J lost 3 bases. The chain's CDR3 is CASSPGQVDTEAFF. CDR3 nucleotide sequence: TGCGCCAGCAGCCCGGGACAGGTTGACACTGAAGCTTTCTTT.

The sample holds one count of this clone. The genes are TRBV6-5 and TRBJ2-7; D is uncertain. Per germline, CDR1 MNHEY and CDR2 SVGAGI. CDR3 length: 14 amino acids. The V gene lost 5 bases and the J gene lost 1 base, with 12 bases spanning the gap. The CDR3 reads CASSIKRFSYEQYF. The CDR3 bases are TGTGCCAGCAGTATTAAGAGGTTTTCCTACGAGCAGTACTTC.

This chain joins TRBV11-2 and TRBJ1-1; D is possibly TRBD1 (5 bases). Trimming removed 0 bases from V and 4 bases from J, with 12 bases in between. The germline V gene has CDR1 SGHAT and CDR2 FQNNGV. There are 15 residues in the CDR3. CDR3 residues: CASSLDQGLSTEAFF. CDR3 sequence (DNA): TGTGCCAGCAGCTTAGATCAGGGTTTGAGCACTGAAGCTTTCTTT.

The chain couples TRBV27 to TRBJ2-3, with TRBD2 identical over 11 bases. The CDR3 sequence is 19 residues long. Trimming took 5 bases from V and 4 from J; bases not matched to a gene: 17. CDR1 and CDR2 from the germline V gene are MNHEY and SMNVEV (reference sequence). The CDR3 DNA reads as TGTGCCAGCAGTCCGCAACTAGCGGGAGAGTGGGGGGGCCCAGATACGCAGTATTTT. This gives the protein CASSPQLAGEWGGPDTQYF.

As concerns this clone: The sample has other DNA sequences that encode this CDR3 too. The chain's CDR3 is CASSYGAGGPDEQFF. The CDR3 DNA follows: TGTGCCAGCAGTTACGGGGCCGGGGGGCCGGATGAGCAGTTCTTC. The chain carries TRBV6-5 and TRBJ2-1; a possible D gene is TRBD2 (7 bases). Trimming left V 2 bases short and J 8 bases short, with 16 bases between. The CDR3 is 15 residues long. Germline V gene sequence: CDR1 MNHEY, CDR2 SVGAGI.

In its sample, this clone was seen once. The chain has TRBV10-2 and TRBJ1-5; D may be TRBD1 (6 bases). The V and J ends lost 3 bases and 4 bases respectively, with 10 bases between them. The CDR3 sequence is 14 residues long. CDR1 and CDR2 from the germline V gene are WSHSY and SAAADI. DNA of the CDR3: TGCGCCAGCAGTGAAGGGGGACTAAATCAGCCCCAGCATTTT. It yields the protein CASSEGGLNQPQHF.

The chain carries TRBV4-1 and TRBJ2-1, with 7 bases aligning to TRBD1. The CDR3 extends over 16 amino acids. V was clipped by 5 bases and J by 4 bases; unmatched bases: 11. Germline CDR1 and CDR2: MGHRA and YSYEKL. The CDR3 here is CASSKVGDSAYNEQFF. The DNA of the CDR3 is TGCGCCAGCAGCAAAGTCGGGGACAGCGCGTACAATGAGCAGTTCTTC.

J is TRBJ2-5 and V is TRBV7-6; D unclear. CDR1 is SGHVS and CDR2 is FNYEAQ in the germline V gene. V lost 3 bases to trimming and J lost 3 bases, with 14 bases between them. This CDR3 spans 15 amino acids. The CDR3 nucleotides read TGTGCCAGCAGCTTTACCCAGCGAAATGAAGAGACCCAGTACTTC. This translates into CASSFTQRNEETQYF. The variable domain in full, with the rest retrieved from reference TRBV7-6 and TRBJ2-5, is GAGVSQSPRYKVTKRGQDVALRCDPISGHVSLYWYRQALGQGPEFLTYFNYEAQQDKSGLPNDRFSAERPEGSISTLTIQRTEQRDSAMYRCASSFTQRNEETQYFGPGTRLLVL.

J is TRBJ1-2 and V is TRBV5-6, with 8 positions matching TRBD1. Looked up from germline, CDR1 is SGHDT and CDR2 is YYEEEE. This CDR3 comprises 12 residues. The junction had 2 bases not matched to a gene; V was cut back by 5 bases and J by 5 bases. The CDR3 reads CASSRTGYGYTF. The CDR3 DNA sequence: TGTGCCAGCAGTAGGACAGGGTATGGCTACACCTTC.

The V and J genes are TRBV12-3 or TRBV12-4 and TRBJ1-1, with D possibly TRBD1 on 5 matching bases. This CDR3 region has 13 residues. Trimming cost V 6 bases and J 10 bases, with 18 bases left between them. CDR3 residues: CASSLFRVPGAFF. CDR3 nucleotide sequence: TGTGCCAGCAGCTTATTCAGGGTTCCGGGAGCTTTCTTT.